Listed here are 7 T cell receptor beta chains from one sample, sequenced in a study of T cell responses to AZD1222 COVID-19 vaccine (dated by TCRdb to the early 2020s). Preparation of the library involved the immunoSEQ multiplex PCR assay. Not all clones reach the TCRdb copy of this immuneACCESS table, which keeps in-frame sequences only. Checked studies attribute under half of the gap to unresolved V genes and leave the rest unexplained. Recorded for this sample are more than 150,000 clones; 90% to 95% of them occurred a single time. The ten largest clones capture 3% to 3.5% of the sample. This sample's time point label indicates: about 28 days (+/-7) after the second vaccine dose. The starting material was peripheral blood, obtained 28 days after the second AZD1222 dose. The receptors here all came from an adult who received the AZD1222 COVID-19 vaccine.

The chain is built from TRBV7-2 and TRBJ1-5; D is undetermined. The CDR3 totals 13 residues. Germline-derived CDR1 and CDR2 are SGHTA and FQGNSA. V lost 5 bases, J lost 0 bases, and 5 bases lay in between. CDR3 nucleotide sequence: TGTGCCAGCAGCCTCGATAGCAATCAGCCCCAGCATTTT. Translated: CASSLDSNQPQHF.

The CDR3 DNA reads as TGTGCCAGCAGTTTTGTCGCTAGCGGGAGGGCCACAGATACGCAGTATTTT. It is translated as CASSFVASGRATDTQYF. The chain employs TRBV28 and TRBJ2-3; 12 bases line up with TRBD2. Trimming cost V 3 bases and J 2 bases; bases outside gene matches: 6. Germline-derived CDR1 and CDR2 are MDHEN and SYDVKM. The CDR3 consists of 17 residues.

This rearrangement joins TRBV10-3 to TRBJ2-1, with D unclear. In germline, CDR1 is ENHRY, CDR2 SYGVKD. The CDR3 totals 18 residues. V dropped 4 bases and J dropped 0 bases, with 19 bases sitting between them. This CDR3 reads CAISVRQLVSRSYNEQFF. The CDR3, as DNA: TGTGCCATCAGTGTGCGTCAACTCGTTTCCCGCTCCTACAATGAGCAGTTCTTC.

This chain connects TRBV12-5 to TRBJ2-7; D unclear. With 4 bases removed from V and 3 bases from J, the gap between germline ends came to 10 bases. The CDR3 is 13 amino acids. CDR1 LGHNT and CDR2 FRNRAP come from the germline V gene. Written as DNA, the CDR3 is TGTGCTAGTGGTTCCCTTTCAGGCTACGAGCAGTACTTC. It translates to CASGSLSGYEQYF.

The chain joins TRBV28 to TRBJ1-1, with 8 nucleotides matching TRBD1. CDR1 is MDHEN and CDR2 is SYDVKM in the germline V gene. V lost 9 bases and J lost 4; bases outside the gene matches: 10. The CDR3 has 14 amino acids. For the CDR3, the DNA is TGTGCCAGTGCCCCAGGGGGCGGACTCACTGAAGCTTTCTTT. It codes for CASAPGGGLTEAFF.

This clone occurred once. This chain uses TRBV7-2 with TRBJ2-1, with D tentatively TRBD1 (5 bases). The CDR3 runs 13 residues. Germline V gene data show CDR1 as SGHTA and CDR2 as FQGNSA. V gave up 5 bases and J gave up 12 bases, with 17 bases separating them. CDR3 protein: CASSLMDRQPQFF. CDR3 DNA: TGTGCCAGCAGCCTGATGGACCGACAGCCGCAGTTCTTC.

The chain has TRBV28 and TRBJ1-4; possibly TRBD1 for D (5 bases). Deletions cut 0 bases from V and 4 bases from J, with 9 bases between. There are 15 residues in the CDR3. Germline V gives CDR1 MDHEN, CDR2 SYDVKM. The CDR3, as DNA: TGTGCCAGCAGTTTATGGGAGGGGAGTAATGAAAAACTGTTTTTT. This gives the protein CASSLWEGSNEKLFF.